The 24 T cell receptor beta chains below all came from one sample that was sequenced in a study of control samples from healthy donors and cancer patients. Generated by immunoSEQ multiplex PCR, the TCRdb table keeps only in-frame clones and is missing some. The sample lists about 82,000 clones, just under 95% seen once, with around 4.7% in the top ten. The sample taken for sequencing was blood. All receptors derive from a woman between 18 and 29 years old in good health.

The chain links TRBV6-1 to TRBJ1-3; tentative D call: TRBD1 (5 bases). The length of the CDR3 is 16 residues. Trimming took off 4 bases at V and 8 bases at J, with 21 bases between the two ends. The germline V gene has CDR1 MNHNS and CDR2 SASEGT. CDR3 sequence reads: CASSGFPGPPVDTIYF. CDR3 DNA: TGTGCCAGCAGTGGATTTCCGGGACCTCCCGTGGACACCATATATTTT.

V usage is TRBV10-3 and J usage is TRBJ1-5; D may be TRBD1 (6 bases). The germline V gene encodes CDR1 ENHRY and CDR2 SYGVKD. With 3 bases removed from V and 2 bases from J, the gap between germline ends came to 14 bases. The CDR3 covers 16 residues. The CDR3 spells CAISETERGGNQPQHF. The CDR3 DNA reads TGTGCCATCAGTGAAACGGAAAGGGGGGGCAATCAGCCCCAGCATTTT.

This CDR3 reads CASSQGGRVGEQYF. The CDR3 DNA is TGTGCCAGCAGCCAAGGAGGCAGGGTCGGGGAGCAGTACTTC. The chain uses TRBV14 and TRBJ2-7, with D possibly TRBD1 on 5 matching bases. V was pared by 1 base and J by 7 bases, with 14 bases between. CDR1 SGHDN and CDR2 FVKESK come from the germline V gene. The CDR3 is 14 residues long.

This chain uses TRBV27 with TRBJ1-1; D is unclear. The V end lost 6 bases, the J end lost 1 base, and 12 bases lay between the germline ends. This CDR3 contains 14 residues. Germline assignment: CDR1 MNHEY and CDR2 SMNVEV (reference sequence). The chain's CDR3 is CASRGLGRNTEAFF. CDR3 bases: TGTGCCAGCAGAGGACTCGGGAGGAACACTGAAGCTTTCTTT.

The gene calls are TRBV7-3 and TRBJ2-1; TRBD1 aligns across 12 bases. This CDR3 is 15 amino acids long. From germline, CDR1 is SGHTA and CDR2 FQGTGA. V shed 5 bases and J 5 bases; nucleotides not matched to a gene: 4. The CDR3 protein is CASSGTGGADNEQFF. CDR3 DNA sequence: TGTGCCAGCAGCGGGACAGGGGGCGCCGACAATGAGCAGTTCTTC.

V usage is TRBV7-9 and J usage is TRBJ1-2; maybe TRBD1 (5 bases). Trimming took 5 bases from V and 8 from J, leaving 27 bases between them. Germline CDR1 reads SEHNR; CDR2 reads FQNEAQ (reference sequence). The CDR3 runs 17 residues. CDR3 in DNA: TGTGCCAGCAGCACCGAAATAGGGCGGTGGGGACTTGAAGGCTACACCTTC. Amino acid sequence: CASSTEIGRWGLEGYTF.

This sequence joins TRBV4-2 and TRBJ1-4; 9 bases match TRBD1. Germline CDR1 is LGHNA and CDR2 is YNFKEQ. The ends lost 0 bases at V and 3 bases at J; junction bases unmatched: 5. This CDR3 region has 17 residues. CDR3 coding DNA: TGTGCCAGCAGCCAAGATTGGGGACAGGGACCTAATGAAAAACTGTTTTTT. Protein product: CASSQDWGQGPNEKLFF.

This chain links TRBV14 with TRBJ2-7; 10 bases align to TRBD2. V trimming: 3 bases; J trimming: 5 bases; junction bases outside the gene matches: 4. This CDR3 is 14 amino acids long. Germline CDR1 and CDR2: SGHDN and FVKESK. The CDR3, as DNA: TGTGCCAGCAGCCATATAGCGGGGGGTGACGAGCAGTACTTC. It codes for CASSHIAGGDEQYF.

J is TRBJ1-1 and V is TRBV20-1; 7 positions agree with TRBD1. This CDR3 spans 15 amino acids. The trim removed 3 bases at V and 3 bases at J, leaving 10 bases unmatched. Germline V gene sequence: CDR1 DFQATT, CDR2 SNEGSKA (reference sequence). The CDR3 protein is CSASFGTVGDTEAFF. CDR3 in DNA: TGCAGTGCTAGTTTTGGGACAGTAGGGGACACTGAAGCTTTCTTT.

The CDR3 DNA is TGTGCCAGCAGGGGTAGAGTCCAAGAGACCCAGTACTTC. This encodes CASRGRVQETQYF. The rearrangement links TRBV2 to TRBJ2-5; the D is unclear. The CDR3 sequence is 13 residues long. Germline CDR1 and CDR2: SNHLY and FYNNEI. V lost 6 bases to trimming and J lost 1 base, with 9 bases between them. The full variable domain, its missing parts supplied by reference TRBV2 and TRBJ2-5, is EPEVTQTPSHQVTQMGQEVILRCVPISNHLYFYWYRQILGQKVEFLVSFYNNEISEKSEIFDDQFSVERPDGSNFTLKIRSTKLEDSAMYFCASRGRVQETQYFGPGTRLLVL.

CDR3 loop: CASSPPAGGGSTYNEQFF. The CDR3 nucleotides read TGTGCCAGCTCACCACCGGCTGGCGGGGGGTCTACCTACAATGAGCAGTTCTTC. The gene calls are TRBV18 and TRBJ2-1; 8 nucleotides match TRBD2. With 0 bases clipped from V and 2 bases from J, the junction kept 9 bases outside the gene matches. CDR1 KGHSH and CDR2 LQKENI come from the germline V gene. This CDR3 has 18 residues.

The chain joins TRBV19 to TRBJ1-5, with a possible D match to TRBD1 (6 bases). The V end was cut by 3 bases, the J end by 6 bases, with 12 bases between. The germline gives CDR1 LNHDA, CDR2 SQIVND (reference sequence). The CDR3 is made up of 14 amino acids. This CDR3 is CASSIPTGIQPQHF. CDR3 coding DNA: TGTGCCAGTAGTATTCCTACAGGGATTCAGCCCCAGCATTTT.

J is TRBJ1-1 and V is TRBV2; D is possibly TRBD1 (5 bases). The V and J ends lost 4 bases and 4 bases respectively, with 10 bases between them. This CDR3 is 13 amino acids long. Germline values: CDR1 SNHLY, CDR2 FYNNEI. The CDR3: CASSVGEGTEAFF. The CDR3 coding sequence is TGTGCCAGCAGTGTGGGGGAGGGCACTGAAGCTTTCTTT.

The CDR3 region is CASSSTRGVAQHF. CDR3 bases: TGTGCCAGCAGTTCTACCCGGGGTGTAGCCCAGCATTTT. The genes are TRBV27 and TRBJ1-5, with D uncertain. The CDR3 loop spans 13 amino acids. Per germline, CDR1 MNHEY and CDR2 SMNVEV (reference sequence). V lost 4 bases, J lost 11 bases, and 15 bases lay in between.

DNA of the CDR3: TGTGCCAGCAGCTTAGCCTGGGGGGTCTCCTACGAGCAGTACTTC. As protein: CASSLAWGVSYEQYF. The chain joins TRBV7-2 to TRBJ2-7; D is possibly TRBD2 (6 bases). CDR1 SGHTA and CDR2 FQGNSA come from the germline V gene. The V end lost 0 bases, the J end lost 0 bases, and 9 bases lay between the germline ends. The CDR3 covers 15 residues.

Written as DNA, the CDR3 is TGTGCCAGCAGCTACGGACAGGATAACTATGGCTACACCTTC. Translation gives CASSYGQDNYGYTF. The chain links TRBV9 to TRBJ1-2, with 7 bases aligning to TRBD1. From germline, CDR1 is SGDLS and CDR2 YYNGEE. The junction had 4 bases not matched to a gene; V was cut back by 4 bases and J by 1 base. This CDR3 has 14 amino acids.

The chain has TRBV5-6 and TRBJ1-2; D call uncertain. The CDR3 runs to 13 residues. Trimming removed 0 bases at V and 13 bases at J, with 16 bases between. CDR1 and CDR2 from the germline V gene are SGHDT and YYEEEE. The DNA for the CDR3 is TGTGCCAGCAGCTTGGCCGGCGCGGACGCAGGCACCTTC. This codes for CASSLAGADAGTF.

CDR3 nucleotide sequence: TGTGCCAGCAGTTTAGGGACGGTCTACGAGCAGTACTTC. It translates to CASSLGTVYEQYF. This sequence joins TRBV27 and TRBJ2-7; D is possibly TRBD1 or TRBD2 (5 bases each). The germline V gene encodes CDR1 MNHEY and CDR2 SMNVEV (reference sequence). V was pared by 2 bases and J by 3 bases, with 8 bases between. This CDR3 is 13 amino acids long.

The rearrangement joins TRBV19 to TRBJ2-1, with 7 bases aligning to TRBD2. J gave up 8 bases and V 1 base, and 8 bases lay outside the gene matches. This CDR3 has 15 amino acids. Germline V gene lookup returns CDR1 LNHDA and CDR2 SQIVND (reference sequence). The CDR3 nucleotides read TGTGCCAGTAGTATAGTGGACGGGAGGATTTATGAGCAGTTCTTC. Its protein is CASSIVDGRIYEQFF.

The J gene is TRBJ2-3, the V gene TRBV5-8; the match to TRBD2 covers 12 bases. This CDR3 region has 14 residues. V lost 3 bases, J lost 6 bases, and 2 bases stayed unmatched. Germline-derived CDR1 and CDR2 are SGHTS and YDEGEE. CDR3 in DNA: TGTGCCAGCAGCTCACTAGCGGGAGGTGATACGCAGTATTTT. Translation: CASSSLAGGDTQYF.

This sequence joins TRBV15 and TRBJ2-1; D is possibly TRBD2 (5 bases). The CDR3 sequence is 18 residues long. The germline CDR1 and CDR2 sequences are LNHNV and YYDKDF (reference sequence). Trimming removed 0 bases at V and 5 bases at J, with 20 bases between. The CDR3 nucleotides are TGTGCCACCAGCAGAGATCCAATCGGCCTAGCCGGCCACAATGAGCAGTTCTTC. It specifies CATSRDPIGLAGHNEQFF.

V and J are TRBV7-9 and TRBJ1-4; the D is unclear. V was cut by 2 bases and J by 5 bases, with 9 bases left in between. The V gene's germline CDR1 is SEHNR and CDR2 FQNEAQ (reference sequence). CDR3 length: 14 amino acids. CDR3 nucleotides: TGTGCCAGCAGCTTACAACCGACAAATGAAAAACTGTTTTTT. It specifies CASSLQPTNEKLFF. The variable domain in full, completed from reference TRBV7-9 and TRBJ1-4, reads DTGVSQNPRHKITKRGQNVTFRCDPISEHNRLYWYRQTLGQGPEFLTYFQNEAQLEKSRLLSDRFSAERPKGSFSTLEIQRTEQGDSAMYLCASSLQPTNEKLFFGSGTQLSVL.

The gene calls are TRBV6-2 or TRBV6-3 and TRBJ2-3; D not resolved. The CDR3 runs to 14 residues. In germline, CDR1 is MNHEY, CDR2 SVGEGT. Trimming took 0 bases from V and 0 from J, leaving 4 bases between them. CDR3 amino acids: CASSYSGSTDTQYF. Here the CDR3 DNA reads TGTGCCAGCAGTTACTCTGGCAGCACAGATACGCAGTATTTT.

CDR3 bases: TGTGCCAGCAGCTCCGGAGGGCTCACAGATACGCAGTATTTT. Protein product: CASSSGGLTDTQYF. This chain connects TRBV5-5 to TRBJ2-3; the D gene is possibly TRBD2 (6 bases). Trimming shortened V by 3 bases and J by 2 bases, and 10 bases separated the two germline ends. Germline CDR1 is SGHKS and CDR2 is YYEKEE (reference sequence). The CDR3 extends over 14 amino acids.